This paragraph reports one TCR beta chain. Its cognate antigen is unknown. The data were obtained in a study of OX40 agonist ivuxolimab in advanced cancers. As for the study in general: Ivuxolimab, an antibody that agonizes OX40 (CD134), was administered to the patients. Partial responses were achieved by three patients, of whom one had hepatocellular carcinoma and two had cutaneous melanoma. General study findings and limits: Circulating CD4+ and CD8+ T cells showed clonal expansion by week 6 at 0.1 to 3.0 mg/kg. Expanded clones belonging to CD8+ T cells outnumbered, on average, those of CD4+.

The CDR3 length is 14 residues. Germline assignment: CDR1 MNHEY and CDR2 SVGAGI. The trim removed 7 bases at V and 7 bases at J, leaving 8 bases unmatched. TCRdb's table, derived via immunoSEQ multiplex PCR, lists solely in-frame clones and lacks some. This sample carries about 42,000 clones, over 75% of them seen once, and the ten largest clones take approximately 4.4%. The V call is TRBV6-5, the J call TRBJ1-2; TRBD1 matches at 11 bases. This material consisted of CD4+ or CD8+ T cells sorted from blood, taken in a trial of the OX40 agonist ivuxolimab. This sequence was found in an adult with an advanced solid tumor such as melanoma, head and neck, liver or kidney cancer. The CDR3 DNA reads TGTGCCAGCACTAACCCCGGGACAGGGGGTGGCTACACCTTC. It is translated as CASTNPGTGGGYTF.